The T cell receptor beta chain described here comes from a study of shared T cell receptors in the human thymus. J lost 2 bases, V lost 0 bases, and 6 bases had no gene match. The CDR3 has 16 residues. CDR1 is SGHRS and CDR2 is YFSETQ in the germline V gene. Profiled with immunoSEQ multiplex PCR; TCRdb holds only in-frame clones, not every one. The sample lists approximately 490,000 clones, about 84% occurring once. This sample was also put to use in a study of human thymus T cells. This second report adds: The thymus tissue came from resections taken during corrective heart surgery. Repertoires from thymus and blood appeared to show biased V and J gene usage. Unrelated individuals had highly overlapping thymic repertoires, as reported in related research.

The sample was thymocytes. The source is a boy under two years old with a congenital heart defect. The chain combines TRBV5-1 with TRBJ2-7, with TRBD2 identical over 9 bases. The DNA of the CDR3 is TGCGCCAGCAGCTTGGCGAGCGGGAGGCACGCCTACGAGCAGTACTTC. It translates to CASSLASGRHAYEQYF. The full variable domain, in which reference TRBV5-1 and TRBJ2-7 provide the parts outside the CDR3, is KAGVTQTPRYLIKTRGQQVTLSCSPISGHRSVSWYQQTPGQGLQFLFEYFSETQRNKGNFPGRFSGRQFSNSRSEMNVSTLELGDSALYLCASSLASGRHAYEQYFGPGTRLTVT.